The 8 T cell receptor beta chains below were found in one sample sequenced in a study of blood T cell repertoires in COVID-19. TCRdb's table, derived via immunoSEQ multiplex PCR, lists solely in-frame clones and lacks some. The data show about 100,000 clones, with roughly 90% seen just once and approximately 2% held by the top ten. Sequenced sample: peripheral blood. All receptors derive from a man aged 50-60 years with active COVID-19.

The chain recombines TRBV6-6 with TRBJ1-6, with 7 bases aligning to TRBD1. The germline V gene encodes CDR1 MNHNY and CDR2 SVGAGI (reference sequence). This CDR3 is built from 15 residues. V shed 5 bases and J 10 bases; nucleotides not matched to a gene: 11. The chain's CDR3 is CASSTDRVGESPLHF. In DNA, the CDR3 is TGTGCCAGCAGTACCGACAGGGTGGGAGAATCACCCCTCCACTTT.

The gene calls are TRBV11-2 and TRBJ1-4, with D perhaps TRBD1 (5 bases). The germline CDR1 and CDR2 sequences are SGHAT and FQNNGV. The V and J ends lost 6 bases and 4 bases respectively, with 15 bases between them. The CDR3 is 15 amino acids. The DNA for the CDR3 is TGTGCCAGCAGACCCCGCGGGGGGTATAATGAAAAACTGTTTTTT. Translated: CASRPRGGYNEKLFF.

The chain joins TRBV3-1 (or the pseudogene TRBV3-2) to TRBJ1-4; D ambiguous. CDR1 is LGHDT, CDR2 YNNKEL, per germline (reference sequence). With 5 bases removed from V and 8 bases from J, the gap between germline ends came to 12 bases. This CDR3 comprises 13 residues. The CDR3 is CASSERSGEKLFF. CDR3 in DNA: TGTGCCAGCAGCGAGAGGTCCGGGGAAAAACTGTTTTTT.

The chain carries TRBV29-1 and TRBJ2-1; 8 bases fit TRBD2. The V gene end was trimmed by 1 base and the J gene end by 9 bases; junction bases not matched to a gene: 8. Germline values: CDR1 SQVTM, CDR2 ANQGSEA. This CDR3 contains 14 residues. The CDR3 sequence is CSVEAGGRSGEQFF. The CDR3 nucleotides read TGCAGCGTTGAAGCGGGAGGGAGGAGTGGTGAGCAGTTCTTC.

This chain links TRBV7-9 with TRBJ2-1, with TRBD2 identical over 7 bases. The ends lost 3 bases at V and 5 bases at J; junction bases unmatched: 4. This CDR3 has 14 amino acids. Germline V gives CDR1 SEHNR, CDR2 FQNEAQ (reference sequence). The DNA for the CDR3 is TGTGCCAGCAGCTTCGGCGGGAGCGACAATGAGCAGTTCTTC. Protein: CASSFGGSDNEQFF.

The chain uses TRBV10-3 and TRBJ1-1; D might be TRBD1 (6 bases). CDR3 length equals 12 residues. Germline loops: CDR1 ENHRY, CDR2 SYGVKD. Deletions cut 8 bases from V and 2 bases from J, with 9 bases between. The CDR3 spells CAIRGGNTEAFF. Here the CDR3 DNA reads TGTGCCATCCGAGGGGGTAACACTGAAGCTTTCTTT.

The CDR3 coding sequence is TGTGCCAGCAGTTACTTGACTAGCGGCAATGAGCAGTTCTTC. This translates into CASSYLTSGNEQFF. The chain joins TRBV6-2 or TRBV6-3 to TRBJ2-1, with TRBD2 matching 9 bases. The CDR3 runs 14 residues. From germline, CDR1 is MNHEY and CDR2 SVGEGT. Trimming cost V 1 base and J 6 bases; bases outside gene matches: 1.

The rearrangement uses TRBV3-1 (or the pseudogene TRBV3-2) and TRBJ1-6; maybe TRBD1 (5 bases). V lost 2 bases to trimming and J lost 12 bases, with 17 bases between them. CDR1 is LGHDT and CDR2 is YNNKEL in the germline V gene (reference sequence). CDR3 length: 15 amino acids. DNA of the CDR3: TGTGCCAGCAGCCAAACGACGGACACTAAGTTACCCCTCCACTTT. As protein: CASSQTTDTKLPLHF.